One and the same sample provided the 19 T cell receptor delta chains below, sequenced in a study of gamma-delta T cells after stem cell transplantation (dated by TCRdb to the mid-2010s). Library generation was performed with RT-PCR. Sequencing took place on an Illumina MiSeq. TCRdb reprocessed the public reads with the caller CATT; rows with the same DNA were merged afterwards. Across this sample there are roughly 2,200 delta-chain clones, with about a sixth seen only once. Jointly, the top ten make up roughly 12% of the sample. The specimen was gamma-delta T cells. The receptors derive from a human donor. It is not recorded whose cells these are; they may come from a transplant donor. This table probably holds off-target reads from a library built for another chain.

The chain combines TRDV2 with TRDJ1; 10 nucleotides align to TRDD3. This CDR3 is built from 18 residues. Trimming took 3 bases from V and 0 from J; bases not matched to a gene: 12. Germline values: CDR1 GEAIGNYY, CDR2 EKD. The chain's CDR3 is CACDGLLGDRGNTDKLIF. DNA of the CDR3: TGTGCCTGTGACGGTCTACTGGGGGATCGCGGGAACACCGATAAACTCATCTTT.

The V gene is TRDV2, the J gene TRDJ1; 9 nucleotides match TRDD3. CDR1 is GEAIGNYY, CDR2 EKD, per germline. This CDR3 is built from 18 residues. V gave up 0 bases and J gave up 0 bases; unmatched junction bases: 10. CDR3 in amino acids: CACDTLLGDARYTDKLIF. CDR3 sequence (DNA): TGTGCCTGTGACACCTTACTGGGGGACGCAAGGTACACCGATAAACTCATCTTT.

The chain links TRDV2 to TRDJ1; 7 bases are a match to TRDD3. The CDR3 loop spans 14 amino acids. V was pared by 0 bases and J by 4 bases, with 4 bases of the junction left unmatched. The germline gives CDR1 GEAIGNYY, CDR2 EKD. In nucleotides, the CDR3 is TGTGCCTGTGACACCCTACTGGGGAACGATAAACTCATCTTT. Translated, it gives CACDTLLGNDKLIF.

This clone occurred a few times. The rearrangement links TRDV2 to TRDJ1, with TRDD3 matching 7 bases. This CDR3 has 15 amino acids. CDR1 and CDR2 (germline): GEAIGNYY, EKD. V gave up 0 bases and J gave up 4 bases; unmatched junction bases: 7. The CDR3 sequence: CACDTLLGKDDKLIF. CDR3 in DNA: TGTGCCTGTGACACCCTACTGGGGAAGGACGATAAACTCATCTTT.

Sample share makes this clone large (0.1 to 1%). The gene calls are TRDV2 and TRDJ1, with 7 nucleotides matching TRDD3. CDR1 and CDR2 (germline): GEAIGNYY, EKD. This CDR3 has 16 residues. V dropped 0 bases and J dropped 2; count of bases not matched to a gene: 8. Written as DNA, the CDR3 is TGTGCCTGTGACACCTTACTGGGGTCACGGACCGATAAACTCATCTTT. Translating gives CACDTLLGSRTDKLIF.

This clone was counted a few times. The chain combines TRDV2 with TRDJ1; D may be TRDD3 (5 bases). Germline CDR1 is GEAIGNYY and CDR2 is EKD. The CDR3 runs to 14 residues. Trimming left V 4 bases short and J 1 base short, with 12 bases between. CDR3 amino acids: CACDLLAGTDKLIF. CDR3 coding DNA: TGTGCCTGTGATTTACTGGCGGGCACCGATAAACTCATCTTT.

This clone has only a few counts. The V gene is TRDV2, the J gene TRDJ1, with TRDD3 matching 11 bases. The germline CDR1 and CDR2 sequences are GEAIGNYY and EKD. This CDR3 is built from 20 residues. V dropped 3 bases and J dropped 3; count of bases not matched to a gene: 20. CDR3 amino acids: CACDPVVGDTRGYVSDKLIF. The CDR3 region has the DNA TGTGCCTGTGACCCCGTGGTGGGGGATACGCGTGGGTACGTCTCCGATAAACTCATCTTT.

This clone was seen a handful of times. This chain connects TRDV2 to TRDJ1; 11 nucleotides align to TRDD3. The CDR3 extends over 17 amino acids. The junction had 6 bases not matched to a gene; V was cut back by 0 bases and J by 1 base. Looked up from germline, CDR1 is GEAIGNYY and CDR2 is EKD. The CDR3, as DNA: TGTGCCTGTGACACCTTGGGGGATACGGGACCCACCGATAAACTCATCTTT. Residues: CACDTLGDTGPTDKLIF.

The chain's CDR3 is CACDSVDWGIRLSSWDTRQMFF. The CDR3 bases are TGTGCCTGTGACTCCGTTGACTGGGGGATACGCCTAAGCTCCTGGGACACCCGACAGATGTTTTTC. This chain joins TRDV2 and TRDJ3; 13 nucleotides match TRDD3. Losses at the gene ends were 3 bases for V and 0 bases for J; bases not matched to a gene: 13. In germline, CDR1 is GEAIGNYY, CDR2 EKD. The CDR3 runs 22 residues.

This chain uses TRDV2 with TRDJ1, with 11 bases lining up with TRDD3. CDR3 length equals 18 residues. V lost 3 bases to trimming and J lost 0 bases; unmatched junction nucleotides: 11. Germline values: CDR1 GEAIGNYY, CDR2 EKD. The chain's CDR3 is CACDPVQWGIRHTDKLIF. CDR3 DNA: TGTGCCTGTGACCCCGTTCAGTGGGGGATACGACACACCGATAAACTCATCTTT.

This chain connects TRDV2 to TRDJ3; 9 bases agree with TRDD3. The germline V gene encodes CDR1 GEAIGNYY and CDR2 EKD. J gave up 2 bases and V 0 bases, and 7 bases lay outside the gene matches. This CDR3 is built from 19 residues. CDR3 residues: CACDTPGGSHAWDTRQMFF. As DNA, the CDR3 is TGTGCCTGTGACACCCCTGGGGGATCTCACGCCTGGGACACCCGACAGATGTTTTTC.

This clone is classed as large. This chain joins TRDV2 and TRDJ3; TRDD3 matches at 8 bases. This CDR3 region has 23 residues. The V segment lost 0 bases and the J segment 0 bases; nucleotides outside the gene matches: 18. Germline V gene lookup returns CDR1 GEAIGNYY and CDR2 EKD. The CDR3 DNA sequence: TGTGCCTGTGACACCGTACTGCACCTGGGGGAAACCGGCAGCTCCTGGGACACCCGACAGATGTTTTTC. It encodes CACDTVLHLGETGSSWDTRQMFF.

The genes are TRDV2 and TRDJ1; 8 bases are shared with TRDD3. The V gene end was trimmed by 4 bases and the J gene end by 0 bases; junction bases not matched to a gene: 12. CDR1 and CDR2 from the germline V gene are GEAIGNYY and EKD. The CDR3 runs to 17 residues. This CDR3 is CACESLTGGTYTDKLIF. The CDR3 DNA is TGTGCCTGTGAATCCCTTACTGGGGGGACCTACACCGATAAACTCATCTTT.

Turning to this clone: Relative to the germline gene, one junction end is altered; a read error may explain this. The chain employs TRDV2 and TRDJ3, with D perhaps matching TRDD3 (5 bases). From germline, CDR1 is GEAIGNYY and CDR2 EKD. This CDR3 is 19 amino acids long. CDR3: CACDTAGPSGSWDARQMFF. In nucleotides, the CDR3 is TGTGCCTGTGACACCGCTGGGCCCTCGGGCTCCTGGGACGCCCGACAGATGTTTTTC.

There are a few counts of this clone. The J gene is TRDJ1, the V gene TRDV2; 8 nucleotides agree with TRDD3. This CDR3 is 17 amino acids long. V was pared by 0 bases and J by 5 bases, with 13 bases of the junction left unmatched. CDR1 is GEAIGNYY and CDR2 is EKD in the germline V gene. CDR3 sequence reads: CACDTLDRGIGKDKLIF. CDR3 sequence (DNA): TGTGCCTGTGACACCTTGGACCGGGGGATAGGTAAAGATAAACTCATCTTT.

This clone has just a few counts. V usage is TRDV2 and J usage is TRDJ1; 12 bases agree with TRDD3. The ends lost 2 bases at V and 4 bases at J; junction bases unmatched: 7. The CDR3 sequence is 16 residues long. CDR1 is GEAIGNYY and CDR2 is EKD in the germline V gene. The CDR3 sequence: CACDKLGDTRIDKLIF. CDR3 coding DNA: TGTGCCTGTGACAAGCTGGGGGATACGCGAATCGATAAACTCATCTTT.

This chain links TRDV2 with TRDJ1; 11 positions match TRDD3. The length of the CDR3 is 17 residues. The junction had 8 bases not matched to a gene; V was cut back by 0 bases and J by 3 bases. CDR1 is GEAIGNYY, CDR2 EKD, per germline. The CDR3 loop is CACDTLPLGDTSDKLIF. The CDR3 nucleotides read TGTGCCTGTGACACCTTACCCCTGGGGGATACTTCCGATAAACTCATCTTT.

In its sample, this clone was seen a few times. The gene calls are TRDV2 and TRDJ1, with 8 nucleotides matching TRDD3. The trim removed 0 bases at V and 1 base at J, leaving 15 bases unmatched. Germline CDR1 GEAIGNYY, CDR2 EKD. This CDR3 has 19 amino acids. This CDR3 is CACDTLGPVGYEGTDKLIF. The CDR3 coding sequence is TGTGCCTGTGACACCTTGGGTCCTGTGGGATACGAAGGCACCGATAAACTCATCTTT.

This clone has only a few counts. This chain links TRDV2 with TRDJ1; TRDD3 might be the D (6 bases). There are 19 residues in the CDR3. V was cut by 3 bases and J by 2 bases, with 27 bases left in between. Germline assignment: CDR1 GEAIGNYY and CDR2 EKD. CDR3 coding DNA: TGTGCCTGTGACGCTACATTGATGGGGGGTTTCTCTTCAACCGATAAACTCATCTTT. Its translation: CACDATLMGGFSSTDKLIF.